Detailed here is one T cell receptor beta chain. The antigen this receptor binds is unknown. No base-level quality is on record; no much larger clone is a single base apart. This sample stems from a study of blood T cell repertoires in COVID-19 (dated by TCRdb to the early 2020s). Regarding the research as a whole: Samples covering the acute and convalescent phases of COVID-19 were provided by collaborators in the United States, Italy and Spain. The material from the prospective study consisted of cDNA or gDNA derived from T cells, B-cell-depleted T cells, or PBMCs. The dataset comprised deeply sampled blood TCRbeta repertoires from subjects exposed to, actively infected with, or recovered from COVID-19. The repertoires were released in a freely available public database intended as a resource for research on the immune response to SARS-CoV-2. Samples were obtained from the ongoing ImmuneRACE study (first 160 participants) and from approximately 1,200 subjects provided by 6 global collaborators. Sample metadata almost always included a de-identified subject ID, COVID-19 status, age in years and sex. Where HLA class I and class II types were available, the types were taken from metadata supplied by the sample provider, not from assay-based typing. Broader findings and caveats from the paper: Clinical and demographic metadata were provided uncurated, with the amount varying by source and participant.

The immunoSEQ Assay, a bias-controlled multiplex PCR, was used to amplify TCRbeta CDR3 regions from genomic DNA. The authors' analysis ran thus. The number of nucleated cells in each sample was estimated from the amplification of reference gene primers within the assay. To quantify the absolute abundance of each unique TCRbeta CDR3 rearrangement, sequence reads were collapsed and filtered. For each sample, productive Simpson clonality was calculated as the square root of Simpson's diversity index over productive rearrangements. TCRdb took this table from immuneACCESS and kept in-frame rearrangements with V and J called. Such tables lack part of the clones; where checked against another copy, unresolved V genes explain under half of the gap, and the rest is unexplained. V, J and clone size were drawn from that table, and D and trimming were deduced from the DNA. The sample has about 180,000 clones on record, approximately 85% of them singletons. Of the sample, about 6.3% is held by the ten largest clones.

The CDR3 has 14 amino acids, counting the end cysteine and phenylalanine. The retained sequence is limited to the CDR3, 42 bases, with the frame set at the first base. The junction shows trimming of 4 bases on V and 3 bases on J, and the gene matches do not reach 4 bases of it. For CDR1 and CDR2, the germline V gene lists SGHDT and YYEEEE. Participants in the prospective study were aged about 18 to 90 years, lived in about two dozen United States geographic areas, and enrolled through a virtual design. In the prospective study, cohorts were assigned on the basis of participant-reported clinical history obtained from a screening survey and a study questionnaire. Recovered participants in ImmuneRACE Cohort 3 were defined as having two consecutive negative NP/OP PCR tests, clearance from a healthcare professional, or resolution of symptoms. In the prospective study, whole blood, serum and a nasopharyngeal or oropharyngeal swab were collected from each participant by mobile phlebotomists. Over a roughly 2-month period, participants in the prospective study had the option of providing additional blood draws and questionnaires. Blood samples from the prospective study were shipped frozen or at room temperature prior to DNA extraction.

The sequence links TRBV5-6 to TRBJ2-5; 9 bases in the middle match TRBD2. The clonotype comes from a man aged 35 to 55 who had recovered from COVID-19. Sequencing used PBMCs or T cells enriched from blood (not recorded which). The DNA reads TGTGCCAGCAGCCGACTAGCGGACAAAGAGACCCAGTACTTC. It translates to CASSRLADKETQYF.